Listed below are T cell receptor beta chains from one sample, sequenced in a study of T-cell memory formation after mild COVID-19. MiXCR was run by TCRdb on the 5' RACE reads, yielding one entry per CDR3 protein. The sample records hundreds of thousands of distinct CDR3 sequences, approximately 22% being singletons. The sequenced sample was PBMCs or a T cell subset sorted from them (not recorded which). The receptors here all came from a man between 18 and 35 years old who had mild COVID-19 (a few samples of this study predate the infection). Cell type and time point are not known. Both conserved end residues are part of each CDR3. A D gene is named only where the DNA matches it firmly. Not every row has a clone size; where given, it reads once, few, many or a size class.

CDR3 DNA,CDR3 protein,D gene,clone size,V gene,J gene
TGTGCCAGCAGCTCATCGACTAGCGGGGTTCGAGAGACCCAGTACTTC,CASSSSTSGVRETQYF,TRBD2,few,TRBV7-3,TRBJ2-5
TGTGCCAGCACCGACGGTATGGCGGCCCTTGATGGCTACACCTTC,CASTDGMAALDGYTF,-,once,TRBV7-2,TRBJ1-2
TGCGCCAGCAGCTTGGCCGGGAGCAGCCCCGGAGAGACCCAGTACTTC,CASSLAGSSPGETQYF,-,few,TRBV5-1,TRBJ2-5
TGTGCCAGCTCCCCCCGGCAGACCTACGAGCAGTACTTC,CASSPRQTYEQYF,-,-,TRBV18,TRBJ2-7
TGCAGTGCTACGACTAGCGGGTTCACAGATACGCAGTATTTT,CSATTSGFTDTQYF,TRBD2,-,TRBV20-1,TRBJ2-3
TGTGCCAGCAGCTTAGGCGGACGGCTGAACACTGAAGCTTTCTTT,CASSLGGRLNTEAFF,-,few,TRBV7-9,TRBJ1-1
TGCAGCGCTCGCCCCGGGGACATATCCTACGAGCAGTACTTC,CSARPGDISYEQYF,-,-,TRBV20-1,TRBJ2-7
TGTGCCAGCAGTTCCAGGGGTGTTGATTCACCCCTCCACTTT,CASSSRGVDSPLHF,-,-,TRBV12-3/TRBV12-4,TRBJ1-6
TGTGCCAGCAGCTTAGTCGCAGGAGATAATTCACCCCTCCACTTT,CASSLVAGDNSPLHF,-,-,TRBV7-2,TRBJ1-6
TGCAGTGCTAGTGCAGGGCCCTACAATGAGCAGTTCTTC,CSASAGPYNEQFF,-,-,TRBV20-1,TRBJ2-1
TGTGCCAGCCGCGTATCAGCAGATACGCAGTATTTT,CASRVSADTQYF,-,-,TRBV7-2,TRBJ2-3
TGTGCCAGCAGGACCCGGCTAGCGAGCACCGGGGAGCTGTTTTTT,CASRTRLASTGELFF,-,-,TRBV12-3/TRBV12-4,TRBJ2-2
TGTGCCAGCAGCAGGGACGGGACTTTGAACACTGAAGCTTTCTTT,CASSRDGTLNTEAFF,-,few,TRBV7-9,TRBJ1-1
TGTGCCAGCTCACCCTCCGGACGGTATAGCAATCAGCCCCAGCATTTT,CASSPSGRYSNQPQHF,-,many,TRBV18,TRBJ1-5
TGTGCCAGCAGTGACTTACTCCGGGACAGGGGCACCTACAATGAGCAGTTCTTC,CASSDLLRDRGTYNEQFF,TRBD1,-,TRBV28,TRBJ2-1
TGTGCCAGCAGCTTAGATCTATCAGCGAGCTACGAGCAGTACTTC,CASSLDLSASYEQYF,-,few,TRBV11-2,TRBJ2-7
TGTGCCAGCAGGCTGATGAGCGGGGGGTCTCAAGAGACCCAGTACTTC,CASRLMSGGSQETQYF,TRBD2,-,TRBV27,TRBJ2-5
TGTGCCACCAGCAGAGATCAAAGGGGGGCCATCACAGATACGCAGTATTTT,CATSRDQRGAITDTQYF,-,-,TRBV15,TRBJ2-3
TGTGCCAGCACCCCTCCAGGATTTTCCTACGAGCAGTACTTC,CASTPPGFSYEQYF,-,-,TRBV6-2/TRBV6-3,TRBJ2-7
TGTGCCATCACCGCCGGAGGCCAAGGGGGCGCCGGTGGCTACACCTTC,CAITAGGQGGAGGYTF,TRBD1,few,TRBV10-3,TRBJ1-2
TGTGCCAGCAGCTTGGCCGAGTGGGGGGCGTCTTACAATGAGCAGTTCTTC,CASSLAEWGASYNEQFF,-,few,TRBV5-6,TRBJ2-1
TGCGCCAGCAGCCAGGGTATGATCCAGAAGGTTCGGTTGGGTGGCTACACCTTC,CASSQGMIQKVRLGGYTF,-,-,TRBV4-1,TRBJ1-2
TGTGCCAGCAGCTTCCCACTAGCGGGGGTCCGCACAGATACGCAGTATTTT,CASSFPLAGVRTDTQYF,TRBD2,many,TRBV7-2,TRBJ2-3